The clone carrying this TCR beta chain showed up many times. Its antigen is unidentified. These data are taken from a study of read filtering for tumor transcriptome and immune sequencing. The wider study: Among patients, some 17 were male and 14 female, aged about 45 to 90 (mean about 69). Per sample, TCR-region reads ranged about 3.5 to 11 million by IR-seq, roughly 85 to 1,400 by RNA-seq.

Study observations and caveats: The sorted CD138-negative fraction was a mixed bone marrow immune population, not purified T cells. Compared with RNA-seq, IR-seq gave much higher clonotype depth and reliability.

Molecular barcoded adaptors covering alpha/delta and beta/gamma chains were used on about 0.4 ug RNA. TCRdb reanalysed the reads using MiXCR and keeps one entry per CDR3 protein. In the table there are approximately 61,000 distinct CDR3 sequences, approximately 20% of which are singletons. The germline gives CDR1 DFQATT, CDR2 SNEGSKA (reference sequence). The CDR3 loop spans 12 amino acids. The V gene lost 1 base and the J gene lost 7 bases, with 10 bases spanning the gap. The TCR sequence derives from a donor aged 40 or over with multiple myeloma. The chain links TRBV20-1 to TRBJ1-2; the D is unclear. The sequenced sample consisted of a population of CD138-negative cells sorted from bone marrow. The CDR3 DNA reads as TGCAGTGCTAGAGGCAGCCTGAGTGGCTACACCTTC. Its translation is CSARGSLSGYTF.